This T cell receptor beta chain was identified in a study of T cells in Graves' hyperthyroidism and ophthalmopathy (dated 2019 in TCRdb). Turning to the overall study: TCR V-J signatures able to tell the groups apart were searched for in a discovery cohort of some 97 patients, of whom roughly 42 had Graves' ophthalmopathy and some 60 had stable Graves' hyperthyroidism. The paper reports TCR Vbeta CDR3 sequencing of fewer than 150 peripheral blood samples: under 45 ophthalmopathy, under 80 hyperthyroidism and approximately 17 progressor patients. Thyroid tissue and blood T-cell repertoires from six Graves' hyperthyroidism patients were also compared in the study. The 90 or so discovery patients were randomly split 7:3 into training and test sets. Whether ophthalmopathy could be predicted prospectively was tested in an independent validation cohort made up of fewer than 20 hyperthyroidism patients plus 17 patients who later progressed to ophthalmopathy. Once sampling was done, hyperthyroidism patients were given methimazole at a starting dose of 30 mg daily, whereas ophthalmopathy patients were given high-dose intravenous methylprednisolone. General conclusions and limits of the study: Most expanded thyroid clonotypes (frequency above 0.001) were also detected in blood, a finding suggesting that blood repertoires may reflect thyroid immune responses. In validation, the model predicted progression to ophthalmopathy with 65% to 71% sensitivity and approximately 74% specificity, a median of about six months before onset. No statistical method was used to set the sample size in advance, and investigators knew the group allocation. A 13 V-J signature model separated ophthalmopathy from stable hyperthyroidism, with approximately 87% sensitivity and 81.08% specificity in cross-validation and 80%/75% in testing.

A patient counted as having stable Graves' hyperthyroidism if no progression to ophthalmopathy occurred over 18 months of follow-up. Hyperthyroidism patients were aged 18 to 65 years and newly diagnosed, with disease duration of less than 2 months. Any patient with an uncontrolled infection, another autoimmune disease, pregnancy or lactation was excluded. Diagnoses were established on the basis of clinical symptoms, serum thyroxine and TRAb, thyroid ultrasound, and orbital computed tomography. Trizol reagent was used to extract total RNA, and RNA quality was then checked on an Agilent 2100 Bioanalyzer. This clonotype was counted at least ten times. It lacks a known antigen. Base qualities are missing; no much larger clone stands one base away. TCR beta CDR3 regions were amplified from RNA transcripts. A first-round RT-PCR of the TCR CDR3 used the HTBI primer set with the Qiagen OneStep RT-PCR kit. A second multiplex PCR round built the libraries, followed by size selection and purification. The libraries were sequenced on an Illumina HiSeq2000 using paired-end 100 bp reads. Turning to the authors' computational methods: SOAPnuke was used to process the raw data, removing reads that contained adapters or uncalled bases, had a mean Phred below 15, or lacked an exact match to the constant primer or identifier. High-quality paired reads were merged using COPE v1.2.5, and each unique nucleotide sequence was defined as a clonotype. Clonotypes were aligned to IMGT TRBV, TRBD and TRBJ reference segments using MiTCR v1.1. The analysis was restricted to V-J combinations with a frequency above 0.0001, which together covered around 99% of the repertoires. A TCS score was defined as the ratio between F50 (clonal expansion) and ExV (chaos), using BLOSUM62-based TCRdist between CDR3 peptides within each V-J. Welch's t-statistics and random forest reduced around 550 V-J features to under 15, which were used in a naive Bayes classifier (R e1071). The similarity between thyroid and blood repertoires was quantified using the Morisita-Horn index. TCRdb itself trimmed the public reads at Q25 with fastp, ran MiXCR and retained productive beta chains. Each CDR3 protein appears once, grouped with its most common genes and DNA. These V and J calls derive from TCRdb rather than the authors' analysis. The sample records a few hundred thousand distinct CDR3 sequences, around 45% of which are singletons. The ten biggest clones cover about 8% of the sample.

V is cut by 4 bases and J by 4 bases, and the space between the germline ends is 8 bases. The CDR3 holds 13 amino acids from the cysteine to the phenylalanine. Only the CDR3 portion is preserved as DNA: 39 bases, with reading frame beginning at the first base. The germline V gene (reference sequence) yields LNHDA for CDR1 and SQIVND for CDR2. This clonotype was sampled from a woman younger than 30 with Graves' hyperthyroidism. The specimen sequenced was peripheral blood or thyroid tissue (not recorded which). In this chain, TRBV19 is recombined with TRBJ2-1; a weak D assignment points to TRBD2 (5 bases agree). The sequence in DNA is TGTGCCAGTAGTAACGAGGGTTACAATGAGCAGTTCTTC. Translated, this gives CASSNEGYNEQFF.